This T cell receptor beta chain comes out of a study of blood T cell repertoires in COVID-19. Whole-study context: Whether acute or convalescent, the COVID-19 samples came from the United States, Italy and Spain. The cDNA or gDNA used as material had been derived from T cells, B-cell-depleted T cells, or PBMCs.

One Seattle source followed patients from active infection through their disease course. In the authors' workflow: Researchers report that nucleated cell counts were estimated from reference gene primer amplification. The data were produced by immunoSEQ multiplex PCR, yet TCRdb's version contains in-frame clones alone and is incomplete. V, J and clone size are taken as reported in that table, and D and trimming were inferred from the DNA itself. Counted here are about 310,000 clones, about nine tenths occurring once; the ten biggest clones make up 2.9%. This TCR came from a woman aged 30 to 39 with COVID-19, enrolled during active disease. The sequencing input was peripheral blood.

For the CDR3, the DNA is TGTGCCAGCAGCCAAGGCGCACCGGGACCTAGGGAGGATGGCTACACCTTC. Protein: CASSQGAPGPREDGYTF. This sequence joins TRBV3-1 (or the pseudogene TRBV3-2) and TRBJ1-2, with D tentatively TRBD1 (5 bases). Trimming took off 1 base at V and 6 bases at J, with 21 bases between the two ends. The CDR3 is 17 amino acids. Germline CDR1 LGHDT, CDR2 YNNKEL (reference sequence).